Listed below are T cell receptor beta chains from one sample, sequenced in a study of T cell responses to AZD1222 COVID-19 vaccine. Sequenced by immunoSEQ multiplex PCR; TCRdb stores in-frame clones only, minus some. The table includes 90,000 to 130,000 clones, about 88% detected once. The sequenced sample was peripheral blood, obtained on day 0 of AZD1222 vaccination. The receptors were gathered from an adult in good health. CDR3s include the opening cysteine and the closing phenylalanine or tryptophan. A D gene is named only where the DNA matches it firmly. Where a row states a size, it is once, few, many or the class of an expanded clone; other rows omit it.

v_gene: TRBV3-1/TRBV3-2; len: 13; d_gene: TRBD1; j_gene: TRBJ2-7; abundance: once; CDR3nt: TGTGCCAGCAGCGCCCGACAGGGCTACGAGCAGTACTTC; CDR3aa: CASSARQGYEQYF
v_gene: TRBV21-1; len: 17; d_gene: -; j_gene: TRBJ2-2; abundance: -; CDR3nt: TGTGCCAGCAGCTCTCAACCGGACCTCGTCCCGACCGGGGAGCTGTTTTTT; CDR3aa: CASSSQPDLVPTGELFF
v_gene: TRBV29-1; len: 12; d_gene: -; j_gene: TRBJ1-2; abundance: -; CDR3nt: TGCAGCGTTGGGAACAGTAACTATGGCTACACCTTC; CDR3aa: CSVGNSNYGYTF
v_gene: TRBV29-1; len: 16; d_gene: -; j_gene: TRBJ2-1; abundance: -; CDR3nt: TGCAGCGTTGACTTTTGGGGGGGCGCTAATAGTTATGAGCAGTTCTTC; CDR3aa: CSVDFWGGANSYEQFF
v_gene: TRBV5-1; len: 14; d_gene: -; j_gene: TRBJ1-1; abundance: few; CDR3nt: TGCGCCAGCAGCTTGGCAGATATGAACACTGAAGCTTTCTTT; CDR3aa: CASSLADMNTEAFF
v_gene: TRBV24-1; len: 12; d_gene: -; j_gene: TRBJ2-1; abundance: -; CDR3nt: TGTGCCACCAGTGACCTCCTGGATGAGCAGTTCTTC; CDR3aa: CATSDLLDEQFF
v_gene: TRBV4-1; len: 15; d_gene: -; j_gene: TRBJ1-3; abundance: -; CDR3nt: TGCGCCAGCAGTCAGCTAATGAGCTCTGGAAACACCATATATTTT; CDR3aa: CASSQLMSSGNTIYF
v_gene: TRBV12-3/TRBV12-4; len: 13; d_gene: TRBD1; j_gene: TRBJ1-2; abundance: -; CDR3nt: TGTGCCAGCAGCCGTGGGACAGGGGATGGCTACACCTTC; CDR3aa: CASSRGTGDGYTF
v_gene: TRBV10-1; len: 13; d_gene: -; j_gene: TRBJ1-1; abundance: -; CDR3nt: TGCGCCAGCAGTGACGCGGCTGCGTATGAAGCTTTCTTT; CDR3aa: CASSDAAAYEAFF
v_gene: TRBV30; len: 12; d_gene: -; j_gene: TRBJ1-1; abundance: -; CDR3nt: TGTGCCTGGAAAGGAGATTCGGGGAAAGCTTTCTTT; CDR3aa: CAWKGDSGKAFF
v_gene: TRBV3-1/TRBV3-2; len: 14; d_gene: -; j_gene: TRBJ1-1; abundance: -; CDR3nt: TGTGCCATATCCAAGTCGGGGGGAAACACTGAAGCTTTCTTT; CDR3aa: CAISKSGGNTEAFF
v_gene: TRBV5-4; len: 14; d_gene: TRBD1; j_gene: TRBJ1-2; abundance: -; CDR3nt: TGTGCCAGCAGCTTGGATTACAGGGGATATGGCTACACCTTC; CDR3aa: CASSLDYRGYGYTF
v_gene: TRBV4-1; len: 16; d_gene: -; j_gene: TRBJ1-1; abundance: -; CDR3nt: TGCGCCAGCAGCCAAGACCCGGGGGGGATGAACACTGAAGCTTTCTTT; CDR3aa: CASSQDPGGMNTEAFF
v_gene: TRBV11-1; len: 15; d_gene: -; j_gene: TRBJ1-1; abundance: -; CDR3nt: TGTGCCAGCAGCCTTAATCCCCGAGGGAGCACTGAAGCTTTCTTT; CDR3aa: CASSLNPRGSTEAFF
v_gene: TRBV7-9; len: 12; d_gene: -; j_gene: TRBJ1-3; abundance: few; CDR3nt: TGTGCCAGCAGGAAATATGGAAACACCATATATTTT; CDR3aa: CASRKYGNTIYF
v_gene: TRBV5-1; len: 14; d_gene: -; j_gene: TRBJ1-1; abundance: -; CDR3nt: TGCGCCAGCAGTGCCGGGACCTTGAACACTGAAGCTTTCTTT; CDR3aa: CASSAGTLNTEAFF
v_gene: TRBV6-2/TRBV6-3; len: 16; d_gene: -; j_gene: TRBJ2-3; abundance: -; CDR3nt: TGTGCCAGCAGTTATGAGGCTAGGGGAGCCACAGATACGCAGTATTTT; CDR3aa: CASSYEARGATDTQYF
v_gene: TRBV27; len: 15; d_gene: -; j_gene: TRBJ2-1; abundance: -; CDR3nt: TGTGCCAGCAGTTTCGACGGGAAGGCCTACAATGAGCAGTTCTTC; CDR3aa: CASSFDGKAYNEQFF
v_gene: TRBV10-2; len: 16; d_gene: TRBD1; j_gene: TRBJ1-4; abundance: -; CDR3nt: TGCGCCAGCAGTGAGTTCACAGGGGCCTTTAATGAAAAACTGTTTTTT; CDR3aa: CASSEFTGAFNEKLFF
v_gene: TRBV7-9; len: 14; d_gene: TRBD1; j_gene: TRBJ1-2; abundance: -; CDR3nt: TGTGCCGGCGGTGCAGGGGGCGTGAGTTATGGCTACACCTTC; CDR3aa: CAGGAGGVSYGYTF
v_gene: TRBV5-6; len: 15; d_gene: -; j_gene: TRBJ1-6; abundance: -; CDR3nt: TGTGCCAGCAGCCCCAGGGGCTCCTATAATTCACCCCTCCACTTT; CDR3aa: CASSPRGSYNSPLHF
v_gene: TRBV4-1; len: 13; d_gene: -; j_gene: TRBJ2-5; abundance: -; CDR3nt: TGCGCCAGCAGCCAGGACACCAAAGAGACCCAGTACTTC; CDR3aa: CASSQDTKETQYF
v_gene: TRBV7-8; len: 11; d_gene: -; j_gene: TRBJ1-1; abundance: -; CDR3nt: TGTGCCAGCAGCTTATTCAGTGAAGCTTTCTTT; CDR3aa: CASSLFSEAFF
v_gene: TRBV2; len: 14; d_gene: TRBD1; j_gene: TRBJ2-7; abundance: -; CDR3nt: TGTGCCAGCAAGGGGCAGACAGGGATTGACGAGCAGTACTTC; CDR3aa: CASKGQTGIDEQYF
v_gene: TRBV2; len: 13; d_gene: -; j_gene: TRBJ1-4; abundance: -; CDR3nt: TGTGCCAGCAGCCCGGAAGAGTTCCAAAAACTGTTTTTT; CDR3aa: CASSPEEFQKLFF
v_gene: TRBV19; len: 15; d_gene: TRBD1; j_gene: TRBJ2-7; abundance: -; CDR3nt: TGTGCCAGTAGACGAACCGGGACAGGGGACTACGAGCAGTACTTC; CDR3aa: CASRRTGTGDYEQYF
v_gene: TRBV7-6; len: 13; d_gene: -; j_gene: TRBJ2-5; abundance: few; CDR3nt: TGTGCCAGCAGCTACACAGGGCAAGAGACCCAGTACTTC; CDR3aa: CASSYTGQETQYF
v_gene: TRBV30; len: 15; d_gene: -; j_gene: TRBJ1-1; abundance: -; CDR3nt: TGTGCCTGGAGCGCCCTCAACAGGGCTCCCGGGGAAGCTTTCTTT; CDR3aa: CAWSALNRAPGEAFF
v_gene: TRBV7-9; len: 13; d_gene: TRBD1; j_gene: TRBJ1-2; abundance: -; CDR3nt: TGTGCCAGCAGCTTAACAGGGGCTAGTGGCTACACCTTC; CDR3aa: CASSLTGASGYTF
v_gene: TRBV24-1; len: 16; d_gene: TRBD1; j_gene: TRBJ2-3; abundance: -; CDR3nt: TGTGCCACCAGTGACTCGGGACAGGGGGCGAGAGATACGCAGTATTTT; CDR3aa: CATSDSGQGARDTQYF
v_gene: TRBV19; len: 17; d_gene: -; j_gene: TRBJ1-1; abundance: -; CDR3nt: TGTGCCAGTAGTATAGATCCCGGGAGGGCCCTGAACACTGAAGCTTTCTTT; CDR3aa: CASSIDPGRALNTEAFF
v_gene: TRBV27; len: 16; d_gene: -; j_gene: TRBJ1-6; abundance: once; CDR3nt: TGTGCCAGCAGTTCCCCAGGGGCCTTAGAGAGGTCACCCCTCCACTTT; CDR3aa: CASSSPGALERSPLHF
v_gene: TRBV7-6; len: 16; d_gene: -; j_gene: TRBJ1-3; abundance: few; CDR3nt: TGTGCCAGCAGCCCCCGGGGAGATAGCTCTGGAAACACCATATATTTT; CDR3aa: CASSPRGDSSGNTIYF
v_gene: TRBV7-9; len: 12; d_gene: -; j_gene: TRBJ2-7; abundance: -; CDR3nt: TGTGCCAGCAGCTTATACCCCTACGAGCAGTACTTC; CDR3aa: CASSLYPYEQYF
v_gene: TRBV11-2; len: 15; d_gene: TRBD1; j_gene: TRBJ2-7; abundance: -; CDR3nt: TGTGCCAGCAGCTTAGCCGGGACAGGGTCCTACGAGCAGTACTTC; CDR3aa: CASSLAGTGSYEQYF
v_gene: TRBV4-1; len: 13; d_gene: -; j_gene: TRBJ2-7; abundance: -; CDR3nt: TGCGCCAGCAGCCTTGAGGGATTTAGCGAGCAGTACTTC; CDR3aa: CASSLEGFSEQYF
v_gene: TRBV27; len: 14; d_gene: -; j_gene: TRBJ2-5; abundance: -; CDR3nt: TGTGCCAGCAGTCTCCTTTCCACCTCGGAGACCCAGTACTTC; CDR3aa: CASSLLSTSETQYF
v_gene: TRBV29-1; len: 13; d_gene: TRBD1; j_gene: TRBJ2-5; abundance: once; CDR3nt: TGCAGCGTGCCCTGGGACAGCCAAGAGACCCAGTACTTC; CDR3aa: CSVPWDSQETQYF
v_gene: TRBV7-9; len: 14; d_gene: -; j_gene: TRBJ1-3; abundance: -; CDR3nt: TGTGCCAGCAGCGCCACAGGAGCTGGAAACACCATATATTTT; CDR3aa: CASSATGAGNTIYF
v_gene: TRBV7-2; len: 15; d_gene: TRBD1; j_gene: TRBJ2-7; abundance: few; CDR3nt: TGTGCCAGCAGCTTTGACAGGGGCACGTTCTACGAGCAGTACTTC; CDR3aa: CASSFDRGTFYEQYF
v_gene: TRBV5-8; len: 15; d_gene: -; j_gene: TRBJ1-2; abundance: -; CDR3nt: TGTGCCAGCAGCGCAGGGACACGAACTAACTATGGCTACACCTTC; CDR3aa: CASSAGTRTNYGYTF
v_gene: TRBV27; len: 14; d_gene: TRBD1; j_gene: TRBJ1-1; abundance: -; CDR3nt: TGTGCCAGCAGCGTGACAGGGGTAAGAACTGAAGCTTTCTTT; CDR3aa: CASSVTGVRTEAFF
v_gene: TRBV18; len: 15; d_gene: TRBD1; j_gene: TRBJ2-7; abundance: -; CDR3nt: TGTGCCAGCTCACCCTCGGCAGGGGGAGTACACGAGCAGTACTTC; CDR3aa: CASSPSAGGVHEQYF
v_gene: TRBV2; len: 17; d_gene: -; j_gene: TRBJ1-5; abundance: few; CDR3nt: TGTGCCAGCAGTAACATTTATGCAGTTGGTAGCAATCAGCCCCAGCATTTT; CDR3aa: CASSNIYAVGSNQPQHF
v_gene: TRBV27; len: 14; d_gene: TRBD1; j_gene: TRBJ1-2; abundance: -; CDR3nt: TGTGCCAGCAGTTCCCAACAGGGGGGCTATGGCTACACCTTC; CDR3aa: CASSSQQGGYGYTF
v_gene: TRBV5-1; len: 12; d_gene: -; j_gene: TRBJ2-5; abundance: once; CDR3nt: TGCGCCAGCAGCCCGACCCAAGAGACCCAGTACTTC; CDR3aa: CASSPTQETQYF
v_gene: TRBV7-2; len: 15; d_gene: TRBD1; j_gene: TRBJ2-5; abundance: -; CDR3nt: TGTGCCAGCAGCTTCAGGGGGTTGTACCAAGAGACCCAGTACTTC; CDR3aa: CASSFRGLYQETQYF
v_gene: TRBV29-1; len: 13; d_gene: TRBD1; j_gene: TRBJ1-2; abundance: -; CDR3nt: TGCAGCGTTAGGACAGGGGATAACTATGGCTACACCTTC; CDR3aa: CSVRTGDNYGYTF
v_gene: TRBV19; len: 14; d_gene: -; j_gene: TRBJ2-7; abundance: few; CDR3nt: TGTGCCAGTAGTACGATCGGACAGTATGCGGAGCAGTACTTC; CDR3aa: CASSTIGQYAEQYF